This TCR beta chain stems from a study of cytomegalovirus exposure and HLA in healthy donors. Background on the study: One earlier analysis, a look at about 179 million T cells, found some 120 million unique TCR beta sequences.

Researchers ran the PCR with 60 Vbeta and 13 Jbeta primers. Libraries were prepared by immunoSEQ multiplex PCR; TCRdb keeps only in-frame clonotypes and omits some of them. The sample carries roughly 100,000 clones, about 80% recorded once. Comment on this clone: An end of the junction differs from the germline gene, which may be a read error.

The CDR3 spans 15 residues. Germline CDR1 is SEHNR and CDR2 is FQNEAQ (reference sequence). This receptor was identified in a man aged 30-40 years in good health and CMV-seronegative. This chain connects TRBV7-9 to TRBJ2-3, with 9 bases identical to TRBD1. The sample taken for sequencing was PBMCs. CDR3 sequence reads: CASSLGTGGADTQYF. The CDR3 nucleotides read TGCGCCAGCAGCTTGGGAACAGGGGGCGCAGATACGCAGTATTTT.